The clone carrying this T cell receptor (beta chain) has just a few counts. Sequenced by immunoSEQ multiplex PCR; TCRdb stores in-frame clones only, minus some. The sample contains around 20,000 clones, 70% to 80% of which appear only once. This record belongs to a study of PD-1 blockade in classical Hodgkin lymphoma. Trimming left V 5 bases short and J 10 bases short, with 14 bases between. The CDR3 length is 13 residues. The V gene's germline CDR1 is MNHEY and CDR2 SVGAGI. After autologous stem cell transplantation all patients relapsed, and prior brentuximab vedotin exposure differed between cohorts.

This TCR was recovered from a human donor with classical Hodgkin lymphoma. Sequenced material: peripheral blood mononuclear cells (PBMCs), taken before the second cycle of nivolumab. The chain uses TRBV6-5 and TRBJ1-4; D not resolved. In DNA, the CDR3 is TGTGCCAGCAGTGCCCGAGGGTACGGAAAACTGTTTTTT. Amino acid sequence: CASSARGYGKLFF.